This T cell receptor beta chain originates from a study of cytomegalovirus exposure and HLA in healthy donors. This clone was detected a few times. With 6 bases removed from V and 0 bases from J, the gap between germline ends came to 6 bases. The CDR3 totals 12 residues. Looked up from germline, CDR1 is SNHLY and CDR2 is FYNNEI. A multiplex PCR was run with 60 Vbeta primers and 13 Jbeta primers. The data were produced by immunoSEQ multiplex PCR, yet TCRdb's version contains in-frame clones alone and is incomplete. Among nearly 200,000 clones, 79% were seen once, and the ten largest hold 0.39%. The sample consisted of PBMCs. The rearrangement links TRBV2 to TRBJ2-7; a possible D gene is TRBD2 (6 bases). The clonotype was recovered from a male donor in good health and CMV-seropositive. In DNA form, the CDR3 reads TGTGCCAGCAGGGACTACTCCTACGAGCAGTACTTC. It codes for CASRDYSYEQYF.